The rows below give T cell receptor beta chains drawn from one sample of a study of T cells in Graves' hyperthyroidism and ophthalmopathy. One entry per CDR3 protein, called by TCRdb with MiXCR from the multiplex PCR reads. The data hold fewer than 250,000 distinct CDR3 sequences, with 17% observed a single time. The material sequenced was blood. These receptors originate from a man aged 45-60 years with Graves' hyperthyroidism. Each CDR3 is given with its conserved first and last residue. Fields, in order: clone size, J gene, V gene, CDR3 protein. Not every row has a clone size; where given, it reads once, few, many or a size class.

size: few
J: TRBJ2-3
V: TRBV29-1
CDR3: CSAGLGDSSGDTQYF

size: once
J: TRBJ1-6
V: TRBV5-1
CDR3: CASSGMPARNNSPLHF

size: .
J: TRBJ2-7
V: TRBV7-9
CDR3: CASSPDRGEYYEQYF

size: few
J: TRBJ2-3
V: TRBV7-3
CDR3: CASSLQGAFTDTQYF

size: few
J: TRBJ2-7
V: TRBV4-3
CDR3: CASSLTGTGPYEQYF

size: .
J: TRBJ2-4
V: TRBV29-1
CDR3: CSVEVVFGGGLAKNIQYF

size: few
J: TRBJ2-1
V: TRBV6-1
CDR3: CASSEGLNNERFF

size: many
J: TRBJ2-7
V: TRBV7-6
CDR3: CASSLGGQSYEQYF

size: few
J: TRBJ2-7
V: TRBV20-1
CDR3: CSAMGLAGVFYEQYF

size: .
J: TRBJ2-7
V: TRBV20-1
CDR3: CSAPQTAGNEQYF

size: many
J: TRBJ2-3
V: TRBV3-1
CDR3: CASSQVGASGTDTQYF

size: many
J: TRBJ2-7
V: TRBV3-1
CDR3: CASSRSPLDSYEQYF

size: .
J: TRBJ2-3
V: TRBV5-1
CDR3: CASSLEGHHTDTQYF

size: .
J: TRBJ2-5
V: TRBV19
CDR3: CASSIGAPAQETQYF

size: few
J: TRBJ2-4
V: TRBV28
CDR3: CASSLGRYTNIQYF

size: .
J: TRBJ1-2
V: TRBV4-3
CDR3: CASSRDVLNYGYTF

size: many
J: TRBJ2-7
V: TRBV5-1
CDR3: CASSLAGVRGYEQYF

size: .
J: TRBJ1-2
V: TRBV12-3/TRBV12-4
CDR3: CASSPDRVYGYTF

size: few
J: TRBJ2-7
V: TRBV28
CDR3: CASSYRWGTGVYEQYF

size: .
J: TRBJ1-1
V: TRBV20-1
CDR3: CSARDLFNSLTVGMNTEAFF

size: many
J: TRBJ2-3
V: TRBV20-1
CDR3: CSAEGSRTRTDTQYF

size: many
J: TRBJ1-1
V: TRBV11-3
CDR3: CASSSRADTEAFF

size: many
J: TRBJ2-1
V: TRBV20-1
CDR3: CSARALDGGENLKQFF

size: many
J: TRBJ2-7
V: TRBV20-1
CDR3: CSAREHSGRATEQYF

size: many
J: TRBJ1-5
V: TRBV6-1
CDR3: CASSPTGTGSNQPQHF

size: .
J: TRBJ2-6
V: TRBV5-1
CDR3: CASSGQIGDFSGANVLTF

size: many
J: TRBJ1-1
V: TRBV6-1
CDR3: CASSGRQGTNTEAFF

size: .
J: TRBJ2-1
V: TRBV3-1
CDR3: CACRGWNNEQFF

size: .
J: TRBJ1-6
V: TRBV5-6
CDR3: CASSLRGSSYNSPLHF

size: few
J: TRBJ1-3
V: TRBV7-6
CDR3: CASSFLPRGGNTIYF

size: .
J: TRBJ2-1
V: TRBV7-2
CDR3: CASSLAASGEQFF

size: many
J: TRBJ1-1
V: TRBV12-3/TRBV12-4
CDR3: CASSGQPKTEAFF

size: .
J: TRBJ2-3
V: TRBV10-1
CDR3: CASLERGWDTQYF

size: many
J: TRBJ1-6
V: TRBV27
CDR3: CASSLTGRSSYNSPLHF

size: .
J: TRBJ2-7
V: TRBV6-5
CDR3: CASSYGTGYYEQYF

size: few
J: TRBJ2-7
V: TRBV6-1
CDR3: CASAPDRGAYEQYF

size: many
J: TRBJ2-1
V: TRBV7-9
CDR3: CASRKGQAYNEQFF

size: many
J: TRBJ2-1
V: TRBV3-1
CDR3: CASSQLKFRDPAYNEQFF

size: many
J: TRBJ2-5
V: TRBV11-2
CDR3: CASSYTSQVQETQYF

size: many
J: TRBJ2-7
V: TRBV28
CDR3: CASSLDRGGEQYF

size: few
J: TRBJ2-2
V: TRBV4-1
CDR3: CASSSAWGKNTGELFF

size: many
J: TRBJ2-5
V: TRBV11-3
CDR3: CASARADPETQYF